The entry that follows covers one T cell receptor beta chain sequence. Germline V lookup: CDR1 SGDLS, CDR2 YYNGEE. This CDR3 is 14 amino acids long. The junction had 4 bases not matched to a gene; V was cut back by 1 base and J by 4 bases. This table comes from immunoSEQ multiplex PCR, and its TCRdb copy is limited to in-frame clones, with some not included. The sample carries 300,000 to 450,000 clones, 80% to 90% recorded once. The data derive from a study of blood T cell repertoires in COVID-19. The wider study: The study drew acute and convalescent COVID-19 samples from the United States, Italy and Spain. Sample material is recorded as cDNA or gDNA derived from T cells, B-cell-depleted T cells, or PBMCs.

This receptor was obtained from a man aged 25-45 years who had recovered from COVID-19. The sample consisted of PBMCs or T cells enriched from blood (not recorded which). The rearrangement joins TRBV9 to TRBJ1-1; 7 bases match TRBD1. CDR3 region: CASSVMAGGTEAFF. The CDR3 DNA follows: TGTGCCAGCAGCGTAATGGCAGGGGGCACTGAAGCTTTCTTT.